This T cell receptor beta chain was sequenced during a study of beta chain features in type 1 diabetes. The sequenced template was cDNA made from the entire isolated RNA. Only in-frame clones appear in the TCRdb table, and some are missing; sequencing was by immunoSEQ multiplex PCR. This repertoire shows about 360,000 clones, roughly 12% found once; its top ten account for about 0.018%. The CDR3 spans 12 residues. CDR1 is MNHEY and CDR2 is SMNVEV in the germline V gene (reference sequence). V was clipped by 5 bases and J by 1 base, with 2 bases between them. The gene calls are TRBV27 and TRBJ2-2; no definite D call. The sequenced material came from naive CD4+ T cells from blood. The receptor's source is a man younger than 30 in good health. This chain's CDR3 is CASSLNTGELFF. The CDR3 bases are TGTGCCAGCAGTCTGAACACCGGGGAGCTGTTTTTT.